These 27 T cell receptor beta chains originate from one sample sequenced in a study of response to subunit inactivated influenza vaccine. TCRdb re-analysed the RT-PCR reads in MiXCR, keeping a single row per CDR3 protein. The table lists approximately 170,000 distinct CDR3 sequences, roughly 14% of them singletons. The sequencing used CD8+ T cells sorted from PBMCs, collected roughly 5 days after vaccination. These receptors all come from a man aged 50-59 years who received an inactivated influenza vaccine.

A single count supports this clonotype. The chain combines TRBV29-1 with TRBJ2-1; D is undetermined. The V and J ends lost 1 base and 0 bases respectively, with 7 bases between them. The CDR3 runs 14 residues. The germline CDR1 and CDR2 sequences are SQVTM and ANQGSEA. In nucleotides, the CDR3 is TGCAGCGTTGAAGGTGGTTTCTCCTACAATGAGCAGTTCTTC. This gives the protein CSVEGGFSYNEQFF.

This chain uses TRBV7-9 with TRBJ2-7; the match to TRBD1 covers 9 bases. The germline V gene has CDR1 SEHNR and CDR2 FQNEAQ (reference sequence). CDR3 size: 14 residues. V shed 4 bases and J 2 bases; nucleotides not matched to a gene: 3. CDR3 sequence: CASSWDRAPYEQYF. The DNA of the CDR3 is TGTGCCAGCAGCTGGGACAGGGCCCCCTACGAGCAGTACTTC.

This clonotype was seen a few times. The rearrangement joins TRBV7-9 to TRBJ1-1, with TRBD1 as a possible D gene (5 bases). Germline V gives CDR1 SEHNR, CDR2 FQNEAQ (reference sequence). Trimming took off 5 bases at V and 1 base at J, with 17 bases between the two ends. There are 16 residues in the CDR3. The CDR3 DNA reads TGTGCCAGCAGCGGGCGTCATACGGGGGGGAACACTGAAGCTTTCTTT. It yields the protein CASSGRHTGGNTEAFF.

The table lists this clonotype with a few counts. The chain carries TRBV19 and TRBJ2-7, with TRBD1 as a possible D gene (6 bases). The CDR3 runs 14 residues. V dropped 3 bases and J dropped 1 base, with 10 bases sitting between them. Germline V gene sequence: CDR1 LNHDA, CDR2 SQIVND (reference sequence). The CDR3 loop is CASSITGLSYEQYF. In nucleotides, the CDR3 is TGTGCCAGTAGTATCACAGGGCTTTCCTACGAGCAGTACTTC. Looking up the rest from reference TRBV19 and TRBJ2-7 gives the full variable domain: DGGITQSPKYLFRKEGQNVTLSCEQNLNHDAMYWYRQDPGQGLRLIYYSQIVNDFQKGDIAEGYSVSREKKESFPLTVTSAQKNPTAFYLCASSITGLSYEQYFGPGTRLTVT.

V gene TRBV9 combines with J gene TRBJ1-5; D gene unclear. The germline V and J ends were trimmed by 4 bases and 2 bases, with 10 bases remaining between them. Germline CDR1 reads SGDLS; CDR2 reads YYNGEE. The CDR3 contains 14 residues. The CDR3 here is CASSPGLGNQPQHF. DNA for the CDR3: TGTGCCAGCAGCCCTGGGTTGGGCAATCAGCCCCAGCATTTT. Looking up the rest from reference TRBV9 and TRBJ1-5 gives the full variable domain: DSGVTQTPKHLITATGQRVTLRCSPRSGDLSVYWYQQSLDQGLQFLIQYYNGEERAKGNILERFSAQQFPDLHSELNLSSLELGDSALYFCASSPGLGNQPQHFGDGTRLSIL.

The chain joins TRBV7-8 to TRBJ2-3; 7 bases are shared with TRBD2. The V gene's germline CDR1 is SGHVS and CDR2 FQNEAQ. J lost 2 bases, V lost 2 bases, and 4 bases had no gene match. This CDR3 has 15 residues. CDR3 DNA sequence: TGTGCCAGCAGCTTAATGGCGGGGGACACAGATACGCAGTATTTT. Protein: CASSLMAGDTDTQYF.

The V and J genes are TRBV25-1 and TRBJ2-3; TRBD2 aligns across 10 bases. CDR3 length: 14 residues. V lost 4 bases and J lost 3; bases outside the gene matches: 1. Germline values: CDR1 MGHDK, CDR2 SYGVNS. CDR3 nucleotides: TGTGCCAGCAGTGCTAGCGGGAGAACAGATACGCAGTATTTT. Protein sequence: CASSASGRTDTQYF. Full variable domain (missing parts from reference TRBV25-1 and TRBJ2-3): EADIYQTPRYLVIGTGKKITLECSQTMGHDKMYWYQQDPGMELHLIHYSYGVNSTEKGDLSSESTVSRIRTEHFPLTLESARPSHTSQYLCASSASGRTDTQYFGPGTRLTVL.

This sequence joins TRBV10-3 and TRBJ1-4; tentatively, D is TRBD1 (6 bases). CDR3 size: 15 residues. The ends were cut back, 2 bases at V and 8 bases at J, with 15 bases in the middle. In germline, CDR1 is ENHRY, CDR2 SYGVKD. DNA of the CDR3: TGTGCCATCAGTGAGGGGGCAGGGGCAGCGGAAAAACTGTTTTTT. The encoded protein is CAISEGAGAAEKLFF.

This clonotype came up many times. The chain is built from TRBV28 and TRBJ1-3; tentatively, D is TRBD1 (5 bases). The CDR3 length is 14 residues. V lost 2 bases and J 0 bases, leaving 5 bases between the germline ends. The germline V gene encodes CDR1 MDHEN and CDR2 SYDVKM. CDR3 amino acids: CASSLDSSGNTIYF. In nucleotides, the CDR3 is TGTGCCAGCAGTTTAGACAGCTCTGGAAACACCATATATTTT. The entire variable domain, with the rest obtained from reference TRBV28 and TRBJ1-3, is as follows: DVKVTQSSRYLVKRTGEKVFLECVQDMDHENMFWYRQDPGLGLRLIYFSYDVKMKEKGDIPEGYSVSREKKERFSLILESASTNQTSMYLCASSLDSSGNTIYFGEGSWLTVV.

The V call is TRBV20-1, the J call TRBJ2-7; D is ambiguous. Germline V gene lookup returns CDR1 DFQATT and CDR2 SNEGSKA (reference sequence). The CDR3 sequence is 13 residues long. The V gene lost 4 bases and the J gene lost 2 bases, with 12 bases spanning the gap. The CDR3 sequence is CSATSRDAYEQYF. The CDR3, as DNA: TGCAGTGCTACCAGTCGAGATGCCTACGAGCAGTACTTC.

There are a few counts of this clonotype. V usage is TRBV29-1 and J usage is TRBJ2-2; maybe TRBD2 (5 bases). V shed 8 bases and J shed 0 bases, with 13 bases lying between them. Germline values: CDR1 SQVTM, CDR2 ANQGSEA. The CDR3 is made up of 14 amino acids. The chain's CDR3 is CSPIARANTGELFF. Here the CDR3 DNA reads TGCAGCCCCATCGCGAGGGCGAACACCGGGGAGCTGTTTTTT.

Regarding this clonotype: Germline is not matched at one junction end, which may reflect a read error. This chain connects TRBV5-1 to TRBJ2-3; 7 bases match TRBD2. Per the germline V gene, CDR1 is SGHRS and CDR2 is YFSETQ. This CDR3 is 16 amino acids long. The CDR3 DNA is TGCGCCAGCAGCTTGTCTAGCGGCAGGATTAGAGATACGCACTATTTT. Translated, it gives CASSLSSGRIRDTHYF. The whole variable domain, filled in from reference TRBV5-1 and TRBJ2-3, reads KAGVTQTPRYLIKTRGQQVTLSCSPISGHRSVSWYQQTPGQGLQFLFEYFSETQRNKGNFPGRFSGRQFSNSRSEMNVSTLELGDSALYLCASSLSSGRIRDTHYFGPGTRLTVL.

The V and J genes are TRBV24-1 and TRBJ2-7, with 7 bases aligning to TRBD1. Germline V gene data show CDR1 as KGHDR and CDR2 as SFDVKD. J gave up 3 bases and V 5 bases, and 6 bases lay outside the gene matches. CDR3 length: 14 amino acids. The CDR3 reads CATSATGTDYEQYF. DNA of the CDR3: TGTGCCACCAGTGCGACCGGGACAGACTACGAGCAGTACTTC.

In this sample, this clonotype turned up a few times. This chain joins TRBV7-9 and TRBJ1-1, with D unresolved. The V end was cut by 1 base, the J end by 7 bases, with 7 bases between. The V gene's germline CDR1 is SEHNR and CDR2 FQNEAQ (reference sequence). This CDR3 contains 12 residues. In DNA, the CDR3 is TGTGCCAGCAGCTTAGGGCACAGTGAAGCTTTCTTT. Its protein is CASSLGHSEAFF.

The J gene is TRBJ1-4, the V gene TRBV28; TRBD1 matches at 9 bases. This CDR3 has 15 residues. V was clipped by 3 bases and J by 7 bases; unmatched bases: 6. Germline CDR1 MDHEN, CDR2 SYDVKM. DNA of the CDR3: TGTGCCAGCAGTTTCTTGACAGGGGGAGGTGAAAAACTGTTTTTT. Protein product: CASSFLTGGGEKLFF.

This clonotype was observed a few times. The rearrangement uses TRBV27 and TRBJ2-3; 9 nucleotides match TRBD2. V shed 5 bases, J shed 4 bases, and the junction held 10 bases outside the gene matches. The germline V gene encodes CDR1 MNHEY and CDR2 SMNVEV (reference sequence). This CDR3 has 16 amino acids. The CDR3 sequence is CASSLIAGEDPDTQYF. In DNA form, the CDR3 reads TGTGCCAGCAGTCTGATAGCGGGAGAGGACCCAGATACGCAGTATTTT.

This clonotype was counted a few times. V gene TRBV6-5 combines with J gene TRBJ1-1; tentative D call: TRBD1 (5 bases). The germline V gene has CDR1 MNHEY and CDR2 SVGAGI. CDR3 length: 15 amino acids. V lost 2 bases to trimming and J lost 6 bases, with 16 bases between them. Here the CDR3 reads CASSYLGPGYAEAFF. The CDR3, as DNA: TGTGCCAGCAGTTACCTGGGGCCAGGGTATGCTGAAGCTTTCTTT.

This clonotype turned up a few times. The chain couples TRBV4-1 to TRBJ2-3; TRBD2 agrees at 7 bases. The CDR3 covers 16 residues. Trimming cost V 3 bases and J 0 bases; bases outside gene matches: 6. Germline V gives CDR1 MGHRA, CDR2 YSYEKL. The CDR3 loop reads CASSQRGFASTDTQYF. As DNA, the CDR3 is TGCGCCAGCAGCCAGCGGGGGTTCGCTAGCACAGATACGCAGTATTTT.

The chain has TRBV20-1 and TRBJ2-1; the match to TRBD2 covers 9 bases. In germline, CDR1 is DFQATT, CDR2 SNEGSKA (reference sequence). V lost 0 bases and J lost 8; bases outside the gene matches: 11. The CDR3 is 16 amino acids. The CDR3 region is CSARENSGRRFDEQFF. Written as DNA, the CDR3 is TGCAGTGCTAGAGAGAATAGCGGGAGACGCTTTGATGAGCAGTTCTTC.

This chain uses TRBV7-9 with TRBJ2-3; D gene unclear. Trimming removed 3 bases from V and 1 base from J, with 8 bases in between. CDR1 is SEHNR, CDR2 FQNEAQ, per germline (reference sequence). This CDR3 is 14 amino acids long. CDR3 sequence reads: CASSFARRTDTQYF. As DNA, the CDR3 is TGTGCCAGCAGCTTCGCAAGACGCACAGATACGCAGTATTTT.

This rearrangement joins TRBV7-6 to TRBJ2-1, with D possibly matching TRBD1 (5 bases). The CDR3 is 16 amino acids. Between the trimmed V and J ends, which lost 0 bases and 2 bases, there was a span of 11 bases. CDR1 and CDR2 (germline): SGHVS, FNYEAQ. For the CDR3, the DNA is TGTGCCAGCAGCTTAGCGGCTCAGGGTGCCTACAATGAGCAGTTCTTC. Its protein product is CASSLAAQGAYNEQFF.

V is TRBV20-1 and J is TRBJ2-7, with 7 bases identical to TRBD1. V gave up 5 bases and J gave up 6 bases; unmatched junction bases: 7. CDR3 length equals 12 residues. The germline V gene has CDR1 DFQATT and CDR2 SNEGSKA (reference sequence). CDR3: CSAPRGYAEQYF. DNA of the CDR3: TGCAGTGCTCCCAGGGGGTACGCCGAGCAGTACTTC.

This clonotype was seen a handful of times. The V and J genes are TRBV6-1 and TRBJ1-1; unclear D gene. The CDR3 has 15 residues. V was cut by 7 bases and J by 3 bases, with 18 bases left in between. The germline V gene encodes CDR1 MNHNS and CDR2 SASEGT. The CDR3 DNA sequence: TGTGCCAGCACCCCCTTCTGGGGTTCGGACACTGAAGCTTTCTTT. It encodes CASTPFWGSDTEAFF.

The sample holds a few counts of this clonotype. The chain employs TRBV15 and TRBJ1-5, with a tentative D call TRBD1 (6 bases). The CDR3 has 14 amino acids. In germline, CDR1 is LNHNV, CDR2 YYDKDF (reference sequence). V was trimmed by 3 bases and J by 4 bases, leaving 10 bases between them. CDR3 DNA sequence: TGTGCCACCAGCAGTGACAGGACGAATCAGCCCCAGCATTTT. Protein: CATSSDRTNQPQHF.

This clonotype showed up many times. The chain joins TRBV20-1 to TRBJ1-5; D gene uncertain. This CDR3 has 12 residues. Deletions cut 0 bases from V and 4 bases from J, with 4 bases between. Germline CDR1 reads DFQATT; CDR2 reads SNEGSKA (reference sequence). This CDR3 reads CSARDVNQPQHF. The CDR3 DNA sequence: TGCAGTGCTAGAGATGTGAATCAGCCCCAGCATTTT.

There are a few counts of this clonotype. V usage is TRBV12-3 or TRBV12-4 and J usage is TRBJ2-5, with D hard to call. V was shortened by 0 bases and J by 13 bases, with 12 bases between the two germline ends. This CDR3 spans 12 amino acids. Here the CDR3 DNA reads TGTGCCAGCAGTTTAGCGCTAGGGCCCAGGTACTTC. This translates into CASSLALGPRYF.

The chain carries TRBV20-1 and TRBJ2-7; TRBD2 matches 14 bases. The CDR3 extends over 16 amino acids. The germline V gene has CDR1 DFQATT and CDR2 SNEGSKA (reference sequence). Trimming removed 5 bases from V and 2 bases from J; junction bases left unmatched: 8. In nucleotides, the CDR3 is TGCAGTGCTTATTCTGGACTAGCGGGAGGTACCTACGAGCAGTACTTC. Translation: CSAYSGLAGGTYEQYF.